Listed here are 24 T cell receptor beta chains from one sample, sequenced in a study of blood T cell repertoires in COVID-19. TCRdb keeps only in-frame clones here, not all; method: immunoSEQ multiplex PCR. The sample has roughly 100,000 clones; 80% to 95% are singletons. Sequenced sample: peripheral blood. The receptors were gathered from a woman between 50 and 59 years old with COVID-19, enrolled during active disease.

V usage is TRBV6-5 and J usage is TRBJ1-6; D may be TRBD1 (5 bases). The V gene's germline CDR1 is MNHEY and CDR2 SVGAGI. The CDR3 is 13 residues long. Trimming took 1 base from V and 9 from J, leaving 7 bases between them. This chain's CDR3 is CASSYLGGSPLHF. CDR3 sequence (DNA): TGTGCCAGCAGTTACTTGGGGGGTTCACCCCTCCACTTT.

The rearrangement joins TRBV7-2 to TRBJ2-6; D is undetermined. V lost 5 bases and J 0 bases, leaving 5 bases between the germline ends. The germline V gene encodes CDR1 SGHTA and CDR2 FQGNSA. The CDR3 covers 14 residues. The CDR3: CASSAVSGANVLTF. CDR3 nucleotides: TGTGCCAGCAGCGCGGTCTCTGGGGCCAACGTCCTGACTTTC.

The CDR3 coding sequence is TGTGCCAGTAGTACAACTAAAATGGATGAGCAGTTCTTC. Residues: CASSTTKMDEQFF. This chain uses TRBV19 with TRBJ2-1; D call uncertain. The CDR3 runs to 13 residues. The V end lost 4 bases, the J end lost 8 bases, and 12 bases lay between the germline ends. From germline, CDR1 is LNHDA and CDR2 SQIVND (reference sequence).

The chain carries TRBV5-1 and TRBJ2-7; 9 nucleotides align to TRBD1. From germline, CDR1 is SGHRS and CDR2 YFSETQ. V shed 3 bases, J shed 7 bases, and the junction held 17 bases outside the gene matches. This CDR3 is 17 amino acids long. CDR3 nucleotides: TGCGCCAGCAGCTCCGAGGGGCCGGGACAGGGTATAGGGGAGCAGTACTTC. Translation: CASSSEGPGQGIGEQYF.

The J gene is TRBJ2-7, the V gene TRBV6-4; tentatively, D is TRBD1 (6 bases). V gave up 7 bases and J gave up 2 bases, with 21 bases separating them. Germline V gene sequence: CDR1 MRHNA, CDR2 SNTAGT. The CDR3 consists of 16 residues. This CDR3 is CASTPTRDTLPYEQYV. The DNA for the CDR3 is TGTGCCAGCACCCCAACCCGGGACACCTTACCCTACGAGCAGTACGTC.

The chain combines TRBV3-1 (or the pseudogene TRBV3-2) with TRBJ2-2; 11 bases line up with TRBD2. The germline V gene has CDR1 LGHDT and CDR2 YNNKEL (reference sequence). The V and J ends lost 4 bases and 7 bases, in that order; junction bases with no gene match: 8. The CDR3 contains 16 residues. The CDR3 region is CASSPVTSGVFGELFF. CDR3 DNA: TGTGCCAGCAGCCCGGTGACTAGCGGGGTTTTCGGGGAGCTGTTTTTT.

In DNA, the CDR3 is TGTGCCAGCAGCGTAGAGCCTAACACTGAAGCTTTCTTT. Its translation is CASSVEPNTEAFF. The chain joins TRBV9 to TRBJ1-1; no definite D call. Germline V gene sequence: CDR1 SGDLS, CDR2 YYNGEE. The CDR3 length is 13 residues. The V end was cut by 0 bases, the J end by 2 bases, with 5 bases between.

The chain uses TRBV6-5 and TRBJ1-6, with 8 bases fitting TRBD1. V was clipped by 7 bases and J by 10 bases; unmatched bases: 9. The CDR3 is 14 residues long. The germline V gene has CDR1 MNHEY and CDR2 SVGAGI. This CDR3 reads CASIFGQGQSPLHF. The CDR3, as DNA: TGTGCCAGCATTTTCGGACAGGGTCAATCACCCCTCCACTTT.

V and J are TRBV6-5 and TRBJ1-2; 9 nucleotides match TRBD1. The CDR3 loop spans 15 amino acids. Unmatched junction bases numbered 15, after V lost 8 bases and J lost 8 bases. Germline CDR1 reads MNHEY; CDR2 reads SVGAGI. CDR3 DNA: TGTGCCAGCTCATCCCCGGGGGACAGGGTCAGGGGCTACACCTTC. It codes for CASSSPGDRVRGYTF.

The chain has TRBV14 and TRBJ2-1, with 8 bases matching TRBD1. V lost 2 bases and J lost 2; bases outside the gene matches: 14. Germline V gene data show CDR1 as SGHDN and CDR2 as FVKESK. This CDR3 spans 19 amino acids. The CDR3 DNA is TGTGCCAGCAGCCAACGAAGAATACCCAGGGGGCTTGCCTACAATGAGCAGTTCTTC. This gives the protein CASSQRRIPRGLAYNEQFF.

The CDR3 DNA is TGCGCCAGCAGTGTGAGGCTCGGGACTGAAGCTTTCTTT. It yields the protein CASSVRLGTEAFF. The V gene is TRBV5-1, the J gene TRBJ1-1; D is unresolved. This CDR3 is built from 13 residues. The germline gives CDR1 SGHRS, CDR2 YFSETQ. Trimming shortened V by 5 bases and J by 5 bases, and 13 bases separated the two germline ends. Combining the CDR3 with reference TRBV5-1 and TRBJ1-1 gives the whole variable domain KAGVTQTPRYLIKTRGQQVTLSCSPISGHRSVSWYQQTPGQGLQFLFEYFSETQRNKGNFPGRFSGRQFSNSRSEMNVSTLELGDSALYLCASSVRLGTEAFFGQGTRLTVV.

The genes are TRBV28 and TRBJ1-2; D possibly corresponds to TRBD1 (5 bases). CDR1 is MDHEN and CDR2 is SYDVKM in the germline V gene. Deletions cut 3 bases from V and 4 bases from J, with 15 bases between. The CDR3 loop spans 15 amino acids. This chain's CDR3 is CASSLIGHLLYGYTF. CDR3 DNA sequence: TGTGCCAGCAGTTTGATAGGACACCTACTCTATGGCTACACCTTC.

The chain carries TRBV12-5 and TRBJ2-1; D might be TRBD1 (6 bases). This CDR3 comprises 16 residues. Trimming cost V 0 bases and J 0 bases, with 9 bases left between them. In germline, CDR1 is LGHNT, CDR2 FRNRAP. DNA of the CDR3: TGTGCTAGTGGTTTGGTTACAGGGAGCTCCTACAATGAGCAGTTCTTC. It codes for CASGLVTGSSYNEQFF.

This rearrangement joins TRBV3-1 (or the pseudogene TRBV3-2) to TRBJ2-5; a possible D gene is TRBD2 (6 bases). The CDR3 spans 12 residues. From germline, CDR1 is LGHDT and CDR2 YNNKEL (reference sequence). Trimming removed 0 bases at V and 7 bases at J, with 6 bases between. This CDR3 is CASSQEEGTQYF. The CDR3 nucleotides are TGTGCCAGCAGCCAAGAGGAGGGGACCCAGTACTTC.

The chain joins TRBV4-1 to TRBJ1-3; TRBD1 matches at 7 bases. V lost 0 bases and J lost 0; bases outside the gene matches: 5. Germline V gene sequence: CDR1 MGHRA, CDR2 YSYEKL. There are 17 residues in the CDR3. This CDR3 reads CASSQDKGQSSGNTIYF. CDR3 sequence (DNA): TGCGCCAGCAGCCAAGATAAGGGACAGAGCTCTGGAAACACCATATATTTT.

V usage is TRBV28 and J usage is TRBJ2-7; TRBD2 aligns across 9 bases. The CDR3 extends over 14 amino acids. J gave up 4 bases and V 6 bases, and 7 bases lay outside the gene matches. Germline V gene data show CDR1 as MDHEN and CDR2 as SYDVKM. CDR3 sequence reads: CASRGSRGGYEQYV. In DNA, the CDR3 is TGTGCCAGCAGGGGCTCGCGGGGGGGATACGAGCAGTACGTC.

In its sample, this clone was seen a few times. At the DNA level, this CDR3 is encoded by other sequences in the same sample as well. This chain uses TRBV11-3 with TRBJ1-1; possibly TRBD1 for D (6 bases). The V end was cut by 5 bases, the J end by 1 base, with 11 bases between. Germline V lookup: CDR1 SGHNT, CDR2 YENEEA. The CDR3 runs 14 residues. The chain's CDR3 is CASSPTGANTEAFF. In nucleotides, the CDR3 is TGTGCCAGCAGCCCGACAGGAGCGAACACTGAAGCTTTCTTT. Combining the CDR3 with reference TRBV11-3 and TRBJ1-1 gives the whole variable domain EAGVVQSPRYKIIEKKQPVAFWCNPISGHNTLYWYLQNLGQGPELLIRYENEEAVDDSQLPKDRFSAERLKGVDSTLKIQPAELGDSAVYLCASSPTGANTEAFFGQGTRLTVV.

The CDR3 region is CASSPGGGGNEKLFF. The CDR3 coding sequence is TGTGCCAGCAGTCCCGGGGGAGGGGGAAATGAAAAACTGTTTTTT. The chain links TRBV27 to TRBJ1-4; tentative D call: TRBD1 (6 bases). Germline V lookup: CDR1 MNHEY, CDR2 SMNVEV (reference sequence). V gave up 5 bases and J gave up 5 bases, with 15 bases separating them. The CDR3 is made up of 15 amino acids.

The V call is TRBV7-2, the J call TRBJ2-7; D is unresolved. The germline V and J ends were trimmed by 5 bases and 2 bases, with 10 bases remaining between them. Germline CDR1 SGHTA, CDR2 FQGNSA. The CDR3 runs 13 residues. CDR3 DNA sequence: TGTGCCAGCAGCCGCGCCGCGGCCTACGAGCAGTACTTC. Its protein product is CASSRAAAYEQYF. Full variable domain (outside the CDR3, taken from reference TRBV7-2 and TRBJ2-7): GAGVSQSPSNKVTEKGKDVELRCDPISGHTALYWYRQSLGQGLEFLIYFQGNSAPDKSGLPSDRFSAERTGGSVSTLTIQRTQQEDSAVYLCASSRAAAYEQYFGPGTRLTVT.

The rearrangement links TRBV30 to TRBJ2-7; the D gene is possibly TRBD1 (5 bases). The CDR3 is 16 amino acids. Germline V gives CDR1 GTSNPN, CDR2 SVGIG (reference sequence). The CDR3 here is CAGAPQMGQALGEQYF. CDR3 coding DNA: TGTGCTGGAGCCCCCCAAATGGGGCAGGCGCTCGGCGAGCAGTACTTC.

This chain connects TRBV12-3 or TRBV12-4 to TRBJ1-5; D remains unclear. The CDR3 loop spans 12 amino acids. V lost 7 bases to trimming and J lost 2 bases, with 6 bases between them. CDR3 in amino acids: CASTVGNQPQHF. The CDR3 DNA sequence: TGTGCCAGCACGGTCGGCAATCAGCCCCAGCATTTT.

The V gene is TRBV6-1, the J gene TRBJ1-2; 11 nucleotides align to TRBD1. The ends lost 2 bases at V and 4 bases at J; junction bases unmatched: 6. The CDR3 sequence is 16 residues long. From germline, CDR1 is MNHNS and CDR2 SASEGT. The CDR3, as DNA: TGTGCCAGCAGTGAATGGGGGACAGGGGGGGCCTATGGCTACACCTTC. Amino acid sequence: CASSEWGTGGAYGYTF.

The chain's CDR3 is CASSLLGTGLSTDTQYF. The CDR3 DNA sequence: TGTGCCAGCAGCTTACTCGGGACAGGGTTGTCCACAGATACGCAGTATTTT. The chain uses TRBV7-6 and TRBJ2-3, with 9 bases identical to TRBD1. With V trimmed by 2 bases and J by 2 bases, 8 bases remained unmatched. Per the germline V gene, CDR1 is SGHVS and CDR2 is FNYEAQ. The CDR3 sequence is 17 residues long.

The chain links TRBV29-1 to TRBJ2-2; TRBD2 matches at 13 bases. J gave up 7 bases and V 7 bases, and 3 bases lay outside the gene matches. Germline V gene data show CDR1 as SQVTM and CDR2 as ANQGSEA. CDR3 length: 13 residues. The CDR3 reads CSAGLAGRGELFF. The CDR3 coding sequence is TGCAGCGCGGGACTAGCGGGGCGCGGGGAGCTGTTTTTT.